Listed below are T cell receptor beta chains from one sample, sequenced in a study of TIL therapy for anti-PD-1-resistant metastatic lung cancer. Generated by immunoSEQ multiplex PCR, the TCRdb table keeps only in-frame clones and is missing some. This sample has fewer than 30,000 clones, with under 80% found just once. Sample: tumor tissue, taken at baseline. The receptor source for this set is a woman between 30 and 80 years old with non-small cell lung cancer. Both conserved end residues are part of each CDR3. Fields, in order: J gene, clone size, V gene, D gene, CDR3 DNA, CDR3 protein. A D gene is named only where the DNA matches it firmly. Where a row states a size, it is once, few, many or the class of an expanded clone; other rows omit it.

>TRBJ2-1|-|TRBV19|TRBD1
TGTGCCAGTAGTTTAAAAAACAGGGGTAGCTCCTACAATGAGCAGTTCTTC
CASSLKNRGSSYNEQFF
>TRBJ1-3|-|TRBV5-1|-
TGCGCCAGCAGCCAGGGACCTGCGGGAAACACCATATATTTT
CASSQGPAGNTIYF
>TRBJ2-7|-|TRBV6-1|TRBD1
TGTGCCAGCAGTGAAAGGGGGACCGGGACAGGGGCCATCGAGCAGTACTTC
CASSERGTGTGAIEQYF
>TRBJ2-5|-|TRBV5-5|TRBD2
TGTGCCAGCACCTTGACTAGCGGGGCCGGTGAGACCCAGTACTTC
CASTLTSGAGETQYF
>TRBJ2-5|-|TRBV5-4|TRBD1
TGTGCCAGCAGCCCGGGACAGGGGGAGACCCAGTACTTC
CASSPGQGETQYF
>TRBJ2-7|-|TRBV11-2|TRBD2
TGTGCCAGCAGCCCCTTAGGTAGCGGGACCGAGCAGTACTTC
CASSPLGSGTEQYF
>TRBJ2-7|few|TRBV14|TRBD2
TGTGCCAGCAGCCAGGGTAAAGGGACTAGTTCCTACGAGCAGTACTTC
CASSQGKGTSSYEQYF
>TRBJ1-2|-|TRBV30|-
TGTGCCTGGGTCAGGGCAGGTGACGATGGCTACACCTTC
CAWVRAGDDGYTF
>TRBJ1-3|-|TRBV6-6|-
TGTGCCGTTGGCTTGGGGGGAGGAAACACCATATATTTT
CAVGLGGGNTIYF
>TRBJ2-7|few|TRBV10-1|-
TGCGCCAGATACCGAGGATACGAGCAGTACTTC
CARYRGYEQYF
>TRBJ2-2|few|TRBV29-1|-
TGCAGCTTCACAGGGTCCGGGGAGCTGTTTTTT
CSFTGSGELFF
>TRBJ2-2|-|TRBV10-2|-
TGCGCCAGCAGTGAGTCGAGGATAACCGGGGAGCTGTTTTTT
CASSESRITGELFF
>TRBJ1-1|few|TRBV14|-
TGTGCCAGCAGCCATATGGGAATCGGCCTGAACACTGAAGCTTTCTTT
CASSHMGIGLNTEAFF
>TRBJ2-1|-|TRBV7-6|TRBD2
TGTGCCAGCAGCTTTTCCCTAGCGGGAAACAACAATGAGCAGTTCTTC
CASSFSLAGNNNEQFF
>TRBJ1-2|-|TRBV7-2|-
TGTGCCAGCAGCTTAGGACGCAGCTATGGCTACACCTTC
CASSLGRSYGYTF
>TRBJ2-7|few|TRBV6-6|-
TGTGCCAGCAGTTCCCCTAGCGCCTACGAGCAGTACTTC
CASSSPSAYEQYF
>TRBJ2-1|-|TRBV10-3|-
TGTGCCATCAGTGGATTAGGCAATGAGCAGTTCTTC
CAISGLGNEQFF
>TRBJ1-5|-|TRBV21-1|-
TGTGCCAGCGAAATGAAAAGGGCTTATAGCAATCAGCCCCAGCATTTT
CASEMKRAYSNQPQHF
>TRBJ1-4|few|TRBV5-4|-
TGTGCCAGCAGCCTAGACGGTGAAAAACTGTTTTTT
CASSLDGEKLFF
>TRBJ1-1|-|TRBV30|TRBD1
TGTGCCTGGAGTGTAGTCGGACAGGTGAACACTGAAGCTTTCTTT
CAWSVVGQVNTEAFF
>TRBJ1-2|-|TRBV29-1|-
TGCAGCGTTTTTGGTGGTCAGAACTATGGCTACACCTTC
CSVFGGQNYGYTF
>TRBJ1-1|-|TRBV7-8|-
TGTGCCAGCAGCACACGGACAACGGGGGGCACTGAAGCTTTCTTT
CASSTRTTGGTEAFF
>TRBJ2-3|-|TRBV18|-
TGTGCCAGCTCACCCACCGGCACGGATACGCAGTATTTT
CASSPTGTDTQYF
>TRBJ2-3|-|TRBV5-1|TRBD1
TGCGCCAGCAGCTTGGGGACAGGGAAAGGCACAGATACGCAGTATTTT
CASSLGTGKGTDTQYF
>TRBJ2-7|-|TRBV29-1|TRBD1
TGCAGCGTCCTTACCGGGACAGCAACCTACGAGCAGTACTTC
CSVLTGTATYEQYF
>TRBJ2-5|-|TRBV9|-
TGTGCCAGCAGCGTAGGCCTAGAGATAGGAGAGACCCAGTACTTC
CASSVGLEIGETQYF
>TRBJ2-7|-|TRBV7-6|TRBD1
TGTGCCAGCAGCTTAGGGGGGACAGGGTTTGAGCAGTACTTC
CASSLGGTGFEQYF
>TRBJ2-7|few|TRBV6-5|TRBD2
TGTGCCAGCAGACAGGGACTAGCGGGAGCCGAGCAGTACTTC
CASRQGLAGAEQYF
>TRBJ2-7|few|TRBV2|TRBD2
TGTGCCAGCAGTGTAGCGGGAGGTCTTAACGAGCAGTACTTC
CASSVAGGLNEQYF
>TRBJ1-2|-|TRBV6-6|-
TGTGCCAGCAGTTTCGGGGCGGATGGCTACACCTTC
CASSFGADGYTF